The clone carrying this T cell receptor beta chain was seen ten or more times. Antigen specificity is unknown. Alongside a J-beta primer mix, a sample-barcoded 5' primer served in a second PCR lasting roughly 7 to 11 cycles. In TCRdb, the 5' RACE reads were re-called with MiXCR into one record per CDR3 protein. The top ten hold 15% to 19% of the sample, which has fewer than 800,000 distinct CDR3 sequences, roughly 30% seen once. The data originate from a study of blood T cells in healthy people across ages. Trimming took 2 bases from V and 6 from J, leaving 8 bases between them. CDR3 size: 12 residues. Germline V CDR1 and CDR2: MDHEN, SYDVKM. Broader study findings: In older individuals, TCR beta diversity per million T cells was lower, falling roughly linearly with age. Unknown CMV status may confound age-related changes in expanded clones. Naive T cell percentage by flow cytometry tracked strongly with beta diversity.

Ranging in age from about 6 to 90, the donors were healthy Caucasian individuals from Russia. The chain couples TRBV28 to TRBJ2-7, with D possibly TRBD1 on 5 matching bases. What was sequenced was blood. The sequence was obtained from an elderly woman in good health. The CDR3 DNA follows: TGTGCCAGCAGTTTAGGGGCATTCGAGCAGTACTTC. It specifies CASSLGAFEQYF. Complete variable domain (other parts from reference TRBV28 and TRBJ2-7): DVKVTQSSRYLVKRTGEKVFLECVQDMDHENMFWYRQDPGLGLRLIYFSYDVKMKEKGDIPEGYSVSREKKERFSLILESASTNQTSMYLCASSLGAFEQYFGPGTRLTVT.